The 20 T cell receptor beta chains below come from one sample, sequenced in a study of T cell responses to AZD1222 COVID-19 vaccine. Produced via immunoSEQ multiplex PCR; TCRdb's table is partial and in-frame only. The sample lists roughly 150,000 clones, nearly 95% seen once, with roughly 2.3% in the top ten. The sample was peripheral blood, taken on day 0 of AZD1222 vaccination. These TCRs come from an adult in good health.

The genes are TRBV30 and TRBJ1-2, with 7 bases fitting TRBD1. The CDR3 runs to 13 residues. Germline trimming cut 3 bases from V and 6 bases from J; bases unmatched to any gene: 7. Germline values: CDR1 GTSNPN, CDR2 SVGIG (reference sequence). DNA for the CDR3: TGTGCCTGGAGATTGACAGGGACCAATGGCTACACCTTC. Protein: CAWRLTGTNGYTF.

This chain connects TRBV19 to TRBJ2-7; 7 bases are shared with TRBD1. The germline gives CDR1 LNHDA, CDR2 SQIVND (reference sequence). This CDR3 is built from 14 residues. J was trimmed by 3 bases and V by 6 bases; bases with no gene match: 8. CDR3 nucleotides: TGTGCCAGTAGCGAGACAGGGCCCTTCTACGAGCAGTACTTC. It encodes CASSETGPFYEQYF.

The rearrangement uses TRBV24-1 and TRBJ2-1, with 7 nucleotides matching TRBD1. This CDR3 is 14 amino acids long. CDR1 and CDR2 (germline): KGHDR, SFDVKD. V lost 4 bases and J lost 6; bases outside the gene matches: 5. The CDR3 DNA follows: TGTGCCACCAGTGACGAATCAGGGGGCAATGAGCAGTTCTTC. This sequence encodes CATSDESGGNEQFF.

V usage is TRBV9 and J usage is TRBJ2-3; 11 bases map to TRBD2. The CDR3 covers 18 residues. The junction had 7 bases not matched to a gene; V was cut back by 1 base and J by 0 bases. The germline V gene encodes CDR1 SGDLS and CDR2 YYNGEE. The CDR3 DNA sequence: TGTGCCAGCAGCGTACGTCTAGCGGGGGGCTCTAGCACAGATACGCAGTATTTT. Translation gives CASSVRLAGGSSTDTQYF.

This rearrangement joins TRBV19 to TRBJ1-6, with D tentatively TRBD1 (5 bases). The CDR3 length is 12 residues. From germline, CDR1 is LNHDA and CDR2 SQIVND (reference sequence). Trimming took 9 bases from V and 7 from J, leaving 10 bases between them. The CDR3 reads CARGVRNSPLHF. CDR3 DNA: TGTGCCAGGGGGGTCCGGAATTCACCCCTCCACTTT. Together with reference TRBV19 and TRBJ1-6, the CDR3 gives the full variable domain: DGGITQSPKYLFRKEGQNVTLSCEQNLNHDAMYWYRQDPGQGLRLIYYSQIVNDFQKGDIAEGYSVSREKKESFPLTVTSAQKNPTAFYLCARGVRNSPLHFGNGTRLTVT.

This clone was seen once. The chain employs TRBV7-8 and TRBJ1-6; D gene ambiguous. This CDR3 has 13 amino acids. Germline V gene sequence: CDR1 SGHVS, CDR2 FQNEAQ. Trimming cost V 2 bases and J 7 bases, with 6 bases left between them. The CDR3 protein is CASSLPGNSPLHF. Here the CDR3 DNA reads TGTGCCAGCAGCTTACCAGGAAATTCACCCCTCCACTTT.

This clone was seen once. CDR3 protein: CASSPGRFRETQYF. CDR3 sequence (DNA): TGTGCCAGCAGTCCGGGACGGTTCCGGGAGACCCAGTACTTC. This chain links TRBV2 with TRBJ2-5; D possibly uses TRBD1 or TRBD2 (5 bases each). CDR3 length: 14 residues. Germline CDR1 is SNHLY and CDR2 is FYNNEI. Trimming cost V 5 bases and J 5 bases, with 15 bases left between them.

The chain uses TRBV28 and TRBJ1-1; 7 positions match TRBD1. The CDR3 loop spans 13 amino acids. J lost 1 base, V lost 7 bases, and 3 bases had no gene match. Germline V gene data show CDR1 as MDHEN and CDR2 as SYDVKM. CDR3 bases: TGTGCCAGCATTTACAGGGGGAACACTGAAGCTTTCTTT. Protein product: CASIYRGNTEAFF.

The chain combines TRBV4-1 with TRBJ2-6, with a possible D match to TRBD1 (5 bases). Germline V gene data show CDR1 as MGHRA and CDR2 as YSYEKL. The CDR3 runs to 18 residues. V was clipped by 1 base and J by 0 bases, with 13 bases between them. CDR3 in amino acids: CASSQGTGLVSGANVLTF. The DNA of the CDR3 is TGCGCCAGCAGCCAAGGTACAGGCCTAGTCTCTGGGGCCAACGTCCTGACTTTC.

This rearrangement joins TRBV24-1 to TRBJ2-5, with D uncertain. CDR3 size: 13 residues. From germline, CDR1 is KGHDR and CDR2 SFDVKD. The V and J ends lost 6 bases and 1 base respectively, with 8 bases between them. CDR3: CATSRPSQETQYF. As DNA, the CDR3 is TGTGCCACCAGTCGGCCCTCCCAAGAGACCCAGTACTTC.

The chain uses TRBV11-2 and TRBJ1-2; 9 bases map to TRBD1. The V gene's germline CDR1 is SGHAT and CDR2 FQNNGV. The CDR3 is made up of 14 amino acids. V gave up 5 bases and J gave up 7 bases; unmatched junction bases: 8. The CDR3, as DNA: TGTGCCAGCAGCGTCGCCGGGACAGGGCTTGGCTACACCTTC. It yields the protein CASSVAGTGLGYTF.

The genes are TRBV29-1 and TRBJ1-3, with 10 bases lining up with TRBD1. The CDR3 is made up of 12 amino acids. Per the germline V gene, CDR1 is SQVTM and CDR2 is ANQGSEA. Trimming cost V 6 bases and J 13 bases; bases outside gene matches: 9. CDR3 nucleotide sequence: TGCAGCGTCCTCCGGGACAGGGGCGAAATATATTTT. Encoded protein: CSVLRDRGEIYF.

The chain uses TRBV9 and TRBJ1-2; no clear D gene. The V gene lost 0 bases and the J gene lost 1 base, with 10 bases spanning the gap. The CDR3 has 15 residues. The germline V gene encodes CDR1 SGDLS and CDR2 YYNGEE. CDR3 in DNA: TGTGCCAGCAGCGTAGGCAGTAAAAGTAACTATGGCTACACCTTC. Protein: CASSVGSKSNYGYTF.

The CDR3: CAWSVAGVGDEQFF. CDR3 nucleotide sequence: TGTGCCTGGAGTGTGGCGGGGGTAGGGGATGAGCAGTTCTTC. The V call is TRBV30, the J call TRBJ2-1, with 7 bases aligning to TRBD2. CDR3 length equals 14 residues. Germline V gives CDR1 GTSNPN, CDR2 SVGIG (reference sequence). Germline trimming cut 0 bases from V and 8 bases from J; bases unmatched to any gene: 7.

The rearrangement links TRBV14 to TRBJ2-7; either TRBD1 or TRBD2 may supply D (5 bases each). This CDR3 has 14 amino acids. The germline CDR1 and CDR2 sequences are SGHDN and FVKESK. Trimming took off 4 bases at V and 2 bases at J, with 12 bases between the two ends. The chain's CDR3 is CASSPSPGPYEQYF. The CDR3 nucleotides read TGTGCCAGCAGCCCGAGTCCGGGGCCCTACGAGCAGTACTTC.

The chain is built from TRBV5-1 and TRBJ2-1, with 9 bases aligning to TRBD1. Trimming cost V 0 bases and J 5 bases; bases outside gene matches: 3. CDR1 is SGHRS and CDR2 is YFSETQ in the germline V gene. The CDR3 length is 15 residues. CDR3 region: CASSLDRGPNNEQFF. CDR3 nucleotides: TGCGCCAGCAGCTTGGACAGGGGGCCCAACAATGAGCAGTTCTTC. Full variable domain (remainder filled in from reference TRBV5-1 and TRBJ2-1): KAGVTQTPRYLIKTRGQQVTLSCSPISGHRSVSWYQQTPGQGLQFLFEYFSETQRNKGNFPGRFSGRQFSNSRSEMNVSTLELGDSALYLCASSLDRGPNNEQFFGPGTRLTVL.

The V call is TRBV5-1, the J call TRBJ2-1, with 7 bases that match TRBD2. The CDR3 has 16 amino acids. The germline CDR1 and CDR2 sequences are SGHRS and YFSETQ. J gave up 1 base and V 2 bases, and 6 bases lay outside the gene matches. The CDR3 DNA reads as TGCGCCAGCAGCTTAACCGGGACTACATCCTACAATGAGCAGTTCTTC. Translating gives CASSLTGTTSYNEQFF.

V is TRBV18 and J is TRBJ2-3; D possibly corresponds to TRBD2 (6 bases). The length of the CDR3 is 16 residues. Germline V lookup: CDR1 KGHSH, CDR2 LQKENI. The ends were cut back, 4 bases at V and 2 bases at J, with 16 bases in the middle. CDR3: CASSRMERAITDTQYF. CDR3 DNA sequence: TGTGCCAGCTCACGGATGGAGCGGGCGATCACAGATACGCAGTATTTT.

J is TRBJ1-5 and V is TRBV4-1; D ambiguous. The V end was cut by 1 base, the J end by 4 bases, with 8 bases between. The germline CDR1 and CDR2 sequences are MGHRA and YSYEKL. This CDR3 comprises 14 residues. In DNA form, the CDR3 reads TGCGCCAGCAGCCAAGGAGGGTTTAATCAGCCCCAGCATTTT. It encodes CASSQGGFNQPQHF.

The chain employs TRBV29-1 and TRBJ2-1; 11 nucleotides match TRBD2. The CDR3 is made up of 15 amino acids. Germline trimming cut 4 bases from V and 8 bases from J; bases unmatched to any gene: 10. Germline CDR1 is SQVTM and CDR2 is ANQGSEA. The chain's CDR3 is CSVVAGGIMVDEQFF. Here the CDR3 DNA reads TGCAGCGTTGTAGCGGGAGGGATCATGGTCGATGAGCAGTTCTTC.